The 26 T cell receptor beta chains below were found in one sample sequenced in a study of radiation and T cells in renal cell carcinoma. The time point here: blood 4 weeks post-SBRT, at nephrectomy. Treatment defined: 15 Gy SBRT to primary tumor, nephrectomy 4 weeks later. Sequencing was performed with immunoSEQ multiplex PCR; in TCRdb, only in-frame clones are kept and a portion is missing. Found here are roughly 90,000 clones, around 81% of them singletons; the top ten hold roughly 8.8%. The sample in question was blood, obtained from a patient whose treatment included radiotherapy and nephrectomy. Receptor source: a man aged 50 to 60 with renal cell carcinoma.

The chain is built from TRBV6-1 and TRBJ2-1; D gene ambiguous. Trimming took 1 base from V and 3 from J, leaving 4 bases between them. This CDR3 has 13 amino acids. Germline V CDR1 and CDR2: MNHNS, SASEGT. The CDR3 sequence is CASSEVNYNEQFF. CDR3 nucleotide sequence: TGTGCCAGCAGTGAAGTCAACTACAATGAGCAGTTCTTC.

The gene calls are TRBV5-1 and TRBJ2-1, with a possible D match to TRBD1 (5 bases). V was trimmed by 0 bases and J by 10 bases, leaving 14 bases between them. Germline lookup yields CDR1 SGHRS and CDR2 YFSETQ. The CDR3 consists of 14 residues. DNA for the CDR3: TGCGCCAGCAGCTTGGCCACGACCTCAGGGGAGCAGTTCTTC. Translated, it gives CASSLATTSGEQFF.

This clone has a single count. The CDR3 nucleotides read TGCGCCAGCAGCCAAGAAGGGACGGTCAATCAGCCCCAGCATTTT. Translated, it gives CASSQEGTVNQPQHF. The gene calls are TRBV4-1 and TRBJ1-5; a possible D gene is TRBD1 (5 bases). With 0 bases removed from V and 3 bases from J, the gap between germline ends came to 9 bases. The V gene's germline CDR1 is MGHRA and CDR2 YSYEKL. The length of the CDR3 is 15 residues.

The chain has TRBV10-1 and TRBJ1-1; D is unclear. V gave up 6 bases and J gave up 3 bases, with 11 bases separating them. The length of the CDR3 is 13 residues. CDR1 and CDR2 from the germline V gene are WNHNN and SYGVQD (reference sequence). The CDR3 bases are TGCGCCAGCAGGGACCTATTAGACACTGAAGCTTTCTTT. Its translation: CASRDLLDTEAFF.

The rearrangement links TRBV7-9 to TRBJ2-2; D gene uncertain. V lost 2 bases and J lost 6, with 13 bases in between. The CDR3 is made up of 15 amino acids. Germline CDR1 is SEHNR and CDR2 is FQNEAQ (reference sequence). The CDR3 DNA reads TGTGCCAGCAGCTTAATTTCGATTGGGTCCGGGGAGCTGTTTTTT. Protein product: CASSLISIGSGELFF.

The chain employs TRBV7-2 and TRBJ2-3; D gene ambiguous. The CDR3 length is 12 residues. Germline assignment: CDR1 SGHTA and CDR2 FQGNSA. The V end lost 2 bases, the J end lost 6 bases, and 6 bases lay between the germline ends. CDR3 region: CASSLSVDTQYF. CDR3 bases: TGTGCCAGCAGCTTAAGTGTCGATACGCAGTATTTT. The full variable domain, rest sourced from reference TRBV7-2 and TRBJ2-3, is GAGVSQSPSNKVTEKGKDVELRCDPISGHTALYWYRQSLGQGLEFLIYFQGNSAPDKSGLPSDRFSAERTGGSVSTLTIQRTQQEDSAVYLCASSLSVDTQYFGPGTRLTVL.

V gene TRBV15 combines with J gene TRBJ2-7; D remains unclear. The germline V gene encodes CDR1 LNHNV and CDR2 YYDKDF (reference sequence). This CDR3 contains 14 residues. V shed 2 bases and J shed 3 bases, with 11 bases lying between them. CDR3 nucleotide sequence: TGTGCCACCAGCAGACCCTCGGACGGCTACGAGCAGTACTTC. Its protein is CATSRPSDGYEQYF. The full variable domain, in which reference TRBV15 and TRBJ2-7 provide the parts outside the CDR3, is DAMVIQNPRYQVTQFGKPVTLSCSQTLNHNVMYWYQQKSSQAPKLLFHYYDKDFNNEADTPDNFQSRRPNTSFCFLDIRSPGLGDTAMYLCATSRPSDGYEQYFGPGTRLTVT.

This CDR3 reads CASRPLAGVIYEQYF. The CDR3 region has the DNA TGTGCCAGCAGGCCACTAGCGGGAGTCATCTACGAGCAGTACTTC. The chain recombines TRBV28 with TRBJ2-7; 11 positions agree with TRBD2. V gave up 6 bases and J gave up 3 bases; unmatched junction bases: 7. CDR3 length: 15 amino acids. Germline V lookup: CDR1 MDHEN, CDR2 SYDVKM. Together with reference TRBV28 and TRBJ2-7, the CDR3 gives the full variable domain: DVKVTQSSRYLVKRTGEKVFLECVQDMDHENMFWYRQDPGLGLRLIYFSYDVKMKEKGDIPEGYSVSREKKERFSLILESASTNQTSMYLCASRPLAGVIYEQYFGPGTRLTVT.

The chain combines TRBV2 with TRBJ2-5, with 11 nucleotides matching TRBD2. Germline CDR1 and CDR2: SNHLY and FYNNEI. V lost 2 bases and J lost 3; bases outside the gene matches: 11. The CDR3 contains 18 residues. The chain's CDR3 is CASSEWVAGGLSKETQYF. DNA of the CDR3: TGTGCCAGCAGTGAATGGGTAGCGGGGGGGCTATCTAAAGAGACCCAGTACTTC.

The chain couples TRBV30 to TRBJ2-1; 10 bases agree with TRBD2. Trimming took 0 bases from V and 3 from J; bases not matched to a gene: 8. The length of the CDR3 is 17 residues. The germline gives CDR1 GTSNPN, CDR2 SVGIG (reference sequence). The CDR3: CAWSVLGSSGGYNEQFF. The CDR3 nucleotides are TGTGCCTGGAGTGTGCTTGGGTCTAGCGGGGGCTACAATGAGCAGTTCTTC. The variable domain in full, with the rest retrieved from reference TRBV30 and TRBJ2-1, is SQTIHQWPATLVQPVGSPLSLECTVEGTSNPNLYWYRQAAGRGLQLLFYSVGIGQISSEVPQNLSASRPQDRQFILSSKKLLLSDSGFYLCAWSVLGSSGGYNEQFFGPGTRLTVL.

The rearrangement uses TRBV5-1 and TRBJ2-1, with 9 nucleotides matching TRBD2. The trim removed 1 base at V and 4 bases at J, leaving 9 bases unmatched. The CDR3 sequence is 17 residues long. CDR1 SGHRS and CDR2 YFSETQ come from the germline V gene. In nucleotides, the CDR3 is TGCGCCAGCAGCTTGACTCAAGGGGGACTAGCTTACAATGAGCAGTTCTTC. Amino acid sequence: CASSLTQGGLAYNEQFF.

The gene calls are TRBV4-3 and TRBJ2-5; D is unresolved. Between the trimmed V and J ends, which lost 1 base and 1 base, there was a span of 10 bases. The CDR3 consists of 15 residues. The V gene's germline CDR1 is LGHNA and CDR2 YSLEER. DNA of the CDR3: TGCGCCAGCAGCCAAGGGAGCACCAGCCAAGAGACCCAGTACTTC. Translation gives CASSQGSTSQETQYF.

The chain employs TRBV6-6 and TRBJ2-2; D is unresolved. Germline V lookup: CDR1 MNHNY, CDR2 SVGAGI (reference sequence). V was clipped by 0 bases and J by 6 bases, with 8 bases between them. The CDR3 loop spans 14 amino acids. For the CDR3, the DNA is TGTGCCAGCAGTTACTCGAGAAGAGCCGGGGAGCTGTTTTTT. Translating gives CASSYSRRAGELFF.

This clone appeared once. The rearrangement uses TRBV10-3 and TRBJ1-2, with a tentative D call TRBD1 (6 bases). There are 15 residues in the CDR3. V was shortened by 0 bases and J by 2 bases, with 10 bases between the two germline ends. From germline, CDR1 is ENHRY and CDR2 SYGVKD. The DNA for the CDR3 is TGTGCCATCAGTGAGTCGAACAGGGCGAACTATGGCTACACCTTC. It codes for CAISESNRANYGYTF.

This clone occurred a few times. The chain joins TRBV15 to TRBJ2-7; D could derive from TRBD1 or TRBD2 (6 bases each). CDR3 length: 16 residues. Looked up from germline, CDR1 is LNHNV and CDR2 is YYDKDF (reference sequence). The germline V and J ends were trimmed by 1 base and 1 base, with 14 bases remaining between them. Here the CDR3 DNA reads TGTGCCACCAGCAGAGGGACAGTCGGACTATCCTACGAGCAGTACTTC. Translating gives CATSRGTVGLSYEQYF.

This chain joins TRBV6-1 and TRBJ2-5, with TRBD2 matching over 7 bases. The CDR3 length is 14 residues. CDR1 is MNHNS and CDR2 is SASEGT in the germline V gene. Unmatched junction bases numbered 7, after V lost 4 bases and J lost 5 bases. The CDR3 spells CASSVSGGRETQYF. In DNA, the CDR3 is TGTGCCAGCAGTGTTTCGGGAGGCAGGGAGACCCAGTACTTC.

The chain carries TRBV13 and TRBJ1-2, with D possibly TRBD1 on 6 matching bases. V gave up 4 bases and J gave up 8 bases, with 14 bases separating them. The germline CDR1 and CDR2 sequences are PRHDT and FYEKMQ (reference sequence). This CDR3 is built from 13 residues. The CDR3 nucleotides read TGTGCCAGCAGCTCGAAGGGGGGCCTCGGCTACACCTTC. Translation: CASSSKGGLGYTF.

V usage is TRBV7-3 and J usage is TRBJ2-3; D is possibly TRBD2 (6 bases). The CDR3 covers 16 residues. Trimming took 1 base from V and 2 from J, leaving 13 bases between them. CDR1 is SGHTA, CDR2 FQGTGA, per germline. CDR3 residues: CASSLIAARNTDTQYF. CDR3 coding DNA: TGTGCCAGCAGCTTAATAGCGGCACGAAACACAGATACGCAGTATTTT.

This clone was picked up a small number of times. The V and J genes are TRBV27 and TRBJ1-5; D uncertain. This CDR3 region has 15 residues. Germline V gives CDR1 MNHEY, CDR2 SMNVEV (reference sequence). Trimming pared 7 bases from V and 1 base from J, leaving 14 bases between. CDR3 bases: TGTGCCAGCAAAAATCTCGGTGGAAGCAATCAGCCCCAGCATTTT. This codes for CASKNLGGSNQPQHF.

The chain joins TRBV9 to TRBJ2-3; 9 bases are shared with TRBD1. The V gene's germline CDR1 is SGDLS and CDR2 YYNGEE. V lost 4 bases and J lost 3; bases outside the gene matches: 15. The CDR3 runs to 18 residues. In nucleotides, the CDR3 is TGTGCCAGCAGCCTCCGAGGAGGGACAGGGAGTAGGACAGATACGCAGTATTTT. It specifies CASSLRGGTGSRTDTQYF.

DNA of the CDR3: TGTGCCAGCAGCTCGACCGGGACAGGCTTTGGCTACACCTTC. Translated: CASSSTGTGFGYTF. This sequence joins TRBV5-5 and TRBJ1-2; 8 bases line up with TRBD1. The germline gives CDR1 SGHKS, CDR2 YYEKEE (reference sequence). The CDR3 contains 14 residues. V lost 3 bases to trimming and J lost 7 bases; unmatched junction nucleotides: 8.

The gene calls are TRBV5-1 and TRBJ1-1; possible D gene TRBD1, 6 bases. Trimming removed 2 bases at V and 4 bases at J, with 12 bases between. Germline CDR1 and CDR2: SGHRS and YFSETQ. The CDR3 is 14 amino acids. The CDR3, as DNA: TGCGCCAGCAGCTTCGACAGGCCAAGCACTGAAGCTTTCTTT. Translation: CASSFDRPSTEAFF.

The chain recombines TRBV12-5 with TRBJ1-1; no clear D. The CDR3 loop spans 13 amino acids. The germline gives CDR1 LGHNT, CDR2 FRNRAP. Trimming left V 5 bases short and J 11 bases short, with 18 bases between. CDR3 in DNA: TGTGCTAGTGGTCCGCAGGCGGCGGGTGTGGCTTTCTTT. Its protein product is CASGPQAAGVAFF.

This clone was seen only once. The CDR3 spells CASSLVSGGQIYGYTF. The CDR3 bases are TGTGCCAGCAGCTTAGTCTCTGGTGGACAGATCTATGGCTACACCTTC. This chain connects TRBV7-2 to TRBJ1-2; weak D call: TRBD1 (6 bases). V was cut by 1 base and J by 4 bases, with 16 bases left in between. There are 16 residues in the CDR3. The germline V gene has CDR1 SGHTA and CDR2 FQGNSA.

The rearrangement links TRBV28 to TRBJ1-3; 8 nucleotides align to TRBD1. The CDR3 spans 15 residues. Germline V gene sequence: CDR1 MDHEN, CDR2 SYDVKM. Trimming cost V 7 bases and J 4 bases; bases outside gene matches: 9. DNA of the CDR3: TGTGCCAGCACCACCCGGACAGGGTGGGGAAACACCATATATTTT. It codes for CASTTRTGWGNTIYF.

The chain is built from TRBV2 and TRBJ1-2; D perhaps matches TRBD1 (5 bases). The germline V gene has CDR1 SNHLY and CDR2 FYNNEI. This CDR3 contains 12 residues. Trimming left V 5 bases short and J 6 bases short, with 10 bases between. The chain's CDR3 is CASSRGEDGYTF. The CDR3, as DNA: TGTGCCAGCAGTCGGGGGGAGGATGGCTACACCTTC.